The entry below gives a single T cell receptor (beta chain) sequence along with its context. Its antigen is not identified. This sample was taken from a study of post-analysis software for immune sequencing data. Study-wide results and caveats: Several TRBV segments were more frequent in patients than controls; TRBV5-6, TRBV5-1 and TRBV20-1 belonged to this group.

Researchers reported that TCR beta cDNA libraries carried unique molecular identifiers. TCRdb redid the calling of the PCR reads with MiXCR, one entry per CDR3 protein. The sample lists fewer than 550,000 distinct CDR3 sequences, around 31% seen once, with 4.5% to 7.5% in the top ten. V was clipped by 5 bases and J by 7 bases, with 18 bases between them. CDR1 SGHRS and CDR2 YFSETQ come from the germline V gene. CDR3 size: 14 residues. The receptor's source is a girl aged 2-17 years with multiple sclerosis. The genes are TRBV5-1 and TRBJ1-2; D call uncertain. The specimen was blood. This CDR3 reads CASRGEGPAVGYTF. The CDR3 nucleotides are TGCGCCAGCAGGGGAGAGGGTCCGGCCGTTGGCTACACCTTC.